The 26 T cell receptor beta chains below were found in one sample sequenced in a study of cytomegalovirus exposure and HLA in healthy donors. Primers included in the PCR were 60 Vbeta and 13 Jbeta primers. Sequenced by immunoSEQ multiplex PCR; TCRdb stores in-frame clones only, minus some. The top ten hold more than 3% of the sample, which has over 90,000 clones, around two thirds seen once. The sequenced material came from PBMCs. The origin of the receptors is a woman aged 50 to 60 in good health and CMV-seronegative.

This sequence joins TRBV4-3 and TRBJ1-4, with 9 nucleotides matching TRBD1. The CDR3 is 14 residues long. V trimming: 3 bases; J trimming: 6 bases; junction bases outside the gene matches: 2. Per the germline V gene, CDR1 is LGHNA and CDR2 is YSLEER. The CDR3 here is CASSQGQGDEKLFF. The CDR3 DNA is TGCGCCAGCAGCCAGGGACAGGGCGATGAAAAACTGTTTTTT.

The CDR3 protein is CASSQDAVTSIGTDTQYF. The CDR3 DNA reads TGTGCCAGCAGCCAAGATGCGGTTACTAGCATTGGAACAGATACGCAGTATTTT. V and J are TRBV4-2 and TRBJ2-3, with a possible D match to TRBD2 (6 bases). Germline-derived CDR1 and CDR2 are LGHNA and YNFKEQ. The CDR3 sequence is 18 residues long. Between the trimmed V and J ends, which lost 0 bases and 3 bases, there was a span of 19 bases.

V usage is TRBV7-3 and J usage is TRBJ2-2, with D maybe TRBD1 (6 bases). Germline CDR1 SGHTA, CDR2 FQGTGA. There are 17 residues in the CDR3. The ends were cut back, 1 base at V and 0 bases at J, with 12 bases in the middle. The chain's CDR3 is CASSLNGGQTNTGELFF. Here the CDR3 DNA reads TGTGCCAGCAGCTTAAACGGTGGACAGACGAACACCGGGGAGCTGTTTTTT.

The rearrangement links TRBV7-9 to TRBJ1-4; the D is unclear. The germline gives CDR1 SEHNR, CDR2 FQNEAQ (reference sequence). Trimming removed 0 bases at V and 7 bases at J, with 12 bases between. The length of the CDR3 is 15 residues. The CDR3 nucleotides read TGTGCCAGCAGCTTAGCCCCCTCACCGGGTGAAAAACTGTTTTTT. Translation gives CASSLAPSPGEKLFF.

The rearrangement joins TRBV6-5 to TRBJ1-1; a weak D match, TRBD1 (6 bases). The CDR3 runs to 14 residues. Germline V gene lookup returns CDR1 MNHEY and CDR2 SVGAGI. V lost 5 bases to trimming and J lost 0 bases, with 10 bases between them. The CDR3 DNA is TGTGCCAGCAGTCAGGGGCGGATGAACACTGAAGCTTTCTTT. Translated, it gives CASSQGRMNTEAFF.

This clone appeared a few times. The V gene is TRBV6-5, the J gene TRBJ1-1; no definite D call. V was trimmed by 6 bases and J by 4 bases, leaving 9 bases between them. This CDR3 has 12 residues. Germline CDR1 MNHEY, CDR2 SVGAGI. In DNA, the CDR3 is TGTGCCAGCAGCCTCTCGGGCACTGAAGCTTTCTTT. Protein: CASSLSGTEAFF.

The chain joins TRBV7-2 to TRBJ2-2; 9 nucleotides line up with TRBD1. V shed 4 bases and J 3 bases; nucleotides not matched to a gene: 9. The V gene's germline CDR1 is SGHTA and CDR2 FQGNSA. This CDR3 has 17 amino acids. In nucleotides, the CDR3 is TGTGCCAGCAGCTCCGTCTCCGGGACAGGGTACACCGGGGAGCTGTTTTTT. Translation gives CASSSVSGTGYTGELFF. Together with reference TRBV7-2 and TRBJ2-2, the CDR3 gives the full variable domain: GAGVSQSPSNKVTEKGKDVELRCDPISGHTALYWYRQSLGQGLEFLIYFQGNSAPDKSGLPSDRFSAERTGGSVSTLTIQRTQQEDSAVYLCASSSVSGTGYTGELFFGEGSRLTVL.

This clone has only a few counts. V usage is TRBV5-1 and J usage is TRBJ1-1; D is possibly TRBD1 (5 bases). The CDR3 is 13 amino acids. Deletions cut 0 bases from V and 4 bases from J, with 7 bases between. From germline, CDR1 is SGHRS and CDR2 YFSETQ. CDR3 loop: CASSLATGTEAFF. The CDR3 DNA reads as TGCGCCAGCAGCTTGGCCACAGGCACTGAAGCTTTCTTT.

This chain connects TRBV5-4 to TRBJ1-2; D gene ambiguous. The CDR3 has 13 residues. The V and J ends lost 0 bases and 4 bases respectively, with 7 bases between them. Germline values: CDR1 SGHNT, CDR2 YYREEE (reference sequence). This CDR3 is CASSLDRRYGYTF. The CDR3 coding sequence is TGTGCCAGCAGCTTGGACAGACGCTATGGCTACACCTTC.

This clone has more than one count but fewer than ten. V usage is TRBV5-5 and J usage is TRBJ2-7, with D possibly matching TRBD1 (5 bases). This CDR3 is built from 15 residues. V lost 1 base, J lost 0 bases, and 11 bases lay in between. Germline CDR1 is SGHKS and CDR2 is YYEKEE (reference sequence). The CDR3 spells CASSLPGQSSYEQYF. Here the CDR3 DNA reads TGTGCCAGCAGCTTGCCAGGGCAGAGCTCCTACGAGCAGTACTTC.

The V gene is TRBV5-8, the J gene TRBJ2-7, with D perhaps TRBD1 (5 bases). V was cut by 6 bases and J by 2 bases, with 12 bases left in between. This CDR3 contains 13 residues. Germline V gene data show CDR1 as SGHTS and CDR2 as YDEGEE. CDR3 region: CASTKTVPYEQYF. The CDR3 nucleotides are TGTGCCAGCACCAAGACAGTCCCCTACGAGCAGTACTTC.

The genes are TRBV11-3 and TRBJ1-1, with D maybe TRBD1 (6 bases). Trimming stripped 0 bases from V and 2 bases from J, with 16 bases between. The CDR3 is 17 residues long. Per the germline V gene, CDR1 is SGHNT and CDR2 is YENEEA. CDR3 sequence reads: CASSLEGQGWFNTEAFF. CDR3 DNA: TGTGCCAGCAGCTTAGAGGGGCAGGGGTGGTTTAACACTGAAGCTTTCTTT.

The V and J genes are TRBV4-2 and TRBJ2-7; 8 bases are shared with TRBD1. CDR3 length equals 16 residues. CDR1 is LGHNA, CDR2 YNFKEQ, per germline. Germline trimming cut 2 bases from V and 4 bases from J; bases unmatched to any gene: 10. CDR3 DNA sequence: TGTGCCAGCAGCCAAATCCTGGGACAGGTTCTGTACGAGCAGTACTTC. Translating gives CASSQILGQVLYEQYF.

The V call is TRBV4-1, the J call TRBJ2-1; 9 bases are shared with TRBD2. CDR3 length: 17 amino acids. V shed 0 bases and J 4 bases; nucleotides not matched to a gene: 7. Germline V gene lookup returns CDR1 MGHRA and CDR2 YSYEKL. CDR3 DNA: TGCGCCAGCAGCCAAGAGAATAGCGGGGGAGATTACAATGAGCAGTTCTTC. The encoded protein is CASSQENSGGDYNEQFF.

The rearrangement joins TRBV7-3 to TRBJ2-3; 8 bases are shared with TRBD1. CDR3 size: 14 residues. With V trimmed by 5 bases and J by 4 bases, 5 bases remained unmatched. CDR1 is SGHTA, CDR2 FQGTGA, per germline. CDR3 in amino acids: CASSPPDRADTQYF. The CDR3, as DNA: TGTGCCAGCAGCCCCCCGGACAGGGCAGATACGCAGTATTTT.

The table lists this clone with a count of one. V and J are TRBV27 and TRBJ1-2; TRBD1 is a possible D gene (5 bases). The CDR3 runs to 13 residues. The V end was cut by 3 bases, the J end by 5 bases, with 10 bases between. Germline CDR1 MNHEY, CDR2 SMNVEV (reference sequence). The CDR3 sequence: CASSFGGGYGYTF. CDR3 nucleotide sequence: TGTGCCAGCAGTTTCGGGGGAGGGTATGGCTACACCTTC.

This chain uses TRBV5-1 with TRBJ2-3; TRBD2 matches at 7 bases. Germline CDR1 and CDR2: SGHRS and YFSETQ. The length of the CDR3 is 14 residues. With 10 bases clipped from V and 2 bases from J, the junction kept 10 bases outside the gene matches. CDR3: CAAKVGRSTDTQYF. In DNA form, the CDR3 reads TGCGCCGCCAAAGTCGGGAGGTCCACAGATACGCAGTATTTT.

The rearrangement joins TRBV7-9 to TRBJ1-6, with a tentative D call TRBD1 (6 bases). Germline loops: CDR1 SEHNR, CDR2 FQNEAQ (reference sequence). The CDR3 loop spans 14 amino acids. Trimming took 2 bases from V and 5 from J, leaving 7 bases between them. The CDR3 region is CASSLQGNNSPLHF. In DNA, the CDR3 is TGTGCCAGCAGCTTACAGGGGAATAATTCACCCCTCCACTTT.

The J gene is TRBJ1-1, the V gene TRBV11-3, with TRBD1 matching over 9 bases. J was trimmed by 4 bases and V by 5 bases; bases with no gene match: 8. CDR1 and CDR2 (germline): SGHNT, YENEEA. CDR3 length equals 15 residues. This CDR3 reads CASSPGTGSGTEAFF. CDR3 coding DNA: TGTGCCAGCAGCCCCGGGACAGGGTCTGGCACTGAAGCTTTCTTT.

V gene TRBV6-5 combines with J gene TRBJ2-7; D might be TRBD1 (6 bases). Trimming shortened V by 4 bases and J by 2 bases, and 12 bases separated the two germline ends. The CDR3 is made up of 14 amino acids. Germline V gives CDR1 MNHEY, CDR2 SVGAGI. For the CDR3, the DNA is TGTGCCAGCAGTTCCCGGGACATTACCTACGAGCAGTACTTC. This codes for CASSSRDITYEQYF.

V is TRBV7-2 and J is TRBJ2-3, with 10 nucleotides matching TRBD2. In germline, CDR1 is SGHTA, CDR2 FQGNSA. The V gene end was trimmed by 6 bases and the J gene end by 0 bases; junction bases not matched to a gene: 3. The CDR3 extends over 15 amino acids. The chain's CDR3 is CASRTSGPSTDTQYF. CDR3 coding DNA: TGTGCCAGCAGGACTAGCGGGCCTAGCACAGATACGCAGTATTTT. Looking up the rest from reference TRBV7-2 and TRBJ2-3 gives the full variable domain: GAGVSQSPSNKVTEKGKDVELRCDPISGHTALYWYRQSLGQGLEFLIYFQGNSAPDKSGLPSDRFSAERTGGSVSTLTIQRTQQEDSAVYLCASRTSGPSTDTQYFGPGTRLTVL.

This clone came up a few times. This chain uses TRBV11-3 with TRBJ2-1, with 9 nucleotides matching TRBD1. Trimming took 6 bases from V and 4 from J; bases not matched to a gene: 13. CDR1 is SGHNT, CDR2 YENEEA, per germline. The CDR3 contains 17 residues. The CDR3 region has the DNA TGTGCCAGCAGGGACGAAGGACAGGGGCGCCCATACAATGAGCAGTTCTTC. This gives the protein CASRDEGQGRPYNEQFF. Drawing the rest from reference TRBV11-3 and TRBJ2-1, the complete variable domain is EAGVVQSPRYKIIEKKQPVAFWCNPISGHNTLYWYLQNLGQGPELLIRYENEEAVDDSQLPKDRFSAERLKGVDSTLKIQPAELGDSAVYLCASRDEGQGRPYNEQFFGPGTRLTVL.

The chain is built from TRBV6-5 and TRBJ1-1; D perhaps matches TRBD1 (5 bases). V was clipped by 5 bases and J by 8 bases, with 15 bases between them. The CDR3 has 13 amino acids. CDR1 is MNHEY and CDR2 is SVGAGI in the germline V gene. CDR3 protein: CASSPPGRTEAFF. The CDR3 coding sequence is TGTGCCAGCAGTCCCCCCGGGCGGACAGAAGCTTTCTTT.

The chain carries TRBV25-1 and TRBJ2-5; TRBD2 might be the D (5 bases). The end of the DNA is better explained by TRBJ2-7, so the J call may be wrong. CDR1 and CDR2 (germline): MGHDK, SYGVNS. The CDR3 totals 14 residues. The DNA for the CDR3 is TGTGCCAGCAGGGGCGGACTGTCGTCCTACGAGCAGTACTTC. This encodes CASRGGLSSYEQYF.

V is TRBV2 and J is TRBJ1-2, with TRBD1 matching over 8 bases. Germline CDR1 and CDR2: SNHLY and FYNNEI. Trimming took 4 bases from V and 7 from J; bases not matched to a gene: 5. The CDR3 contains 13 residues. CDR3 bases: TGTGCCAGCAGTGGACAGGGGTTGATTGGCTACACCTTC. It is translated as CASSGQGLIGYTF.

This chain connects TRBV19 to TRBJ2-3; 8 bases match TRBD1. The V segment lost 4 bases and the J segment 8 bases; nucleotides outside the gene matches: 8. Germline V gene lookup returns CDR1 LNHDA and CDR2 SQIVND (reference sequence). CDR3 length equals 14 residues. CDR3 sequence: CASSKDRDEVTQYF. The CDR3 DNA is TGTGCCAGTAGTAAGGACAGGGATGAGGTTACGCAGTATTTT.